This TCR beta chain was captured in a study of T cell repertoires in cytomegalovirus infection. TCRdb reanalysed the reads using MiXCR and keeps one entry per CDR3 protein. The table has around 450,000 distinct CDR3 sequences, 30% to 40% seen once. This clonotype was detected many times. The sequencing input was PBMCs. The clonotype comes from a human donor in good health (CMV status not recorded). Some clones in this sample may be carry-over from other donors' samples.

CDR3: CASSWDRANYGYTF. The CDR3 DNA sequence: TGTGCCAGCAGCTGGGACCGAGCCAACTATGGCTACACCTTC. The gene calls are TRBV7-9 and TRBJ1-2; perhaps TRBD1 as D (5 bases). The CDR3 runs to 14 residues. CDR1 SEHNR and CDR2 FQNEAQ come from the germline V gene (reference sequence). The V end lost 4 bases, the J end lost 2 bases, and 11 bases lay between the germline ends.